These T cell receptor beta chains were read from a single sample in a study of T cell repertoires in cytomegalovirus infection. TCRdb reprocessed the reads with MiXCR, giving one entry per CDR3 protein. This table has almost 500,000 distinct CDR3 sequences, around 11% appearing once. Sequenced: PBMCs. The receptors originated from a human donor in good health (CMV status not recorded). Some clones in this sample may be carry-over from other donors' samples. The CDR3 runs from the conserved cysteine through the conserved F or W. Each record gives: V gene, clone size, CDR3 length, D gene, J gene, CDR3 protein, CDR3 DNA. A D gene is named only where the DNA matches it firmly. Size values are once, few and many counts, or a class for expanded clones, and some rows have none.

>TRBV25-1|many|14|.|TRBJ2-7
CASSSQVGTYEQYF
TGTGCCAGCAGTTCCCAGGTGGGGACCTACGAGCAGTACTTC
>TRBV20-1|many|15|TRBD2|TRBJ2-1
CSARNLSGTYNEQFF
TGCAGTGCTAGAAATTTAAGCGGGACCTACAATGAGCAGTTCTTC
>TRBV28|many|14|.|TRBJ2-1
CASRLHGIYNEQFF
TGTGCCAGCAGGCTGCACGGGATCTACAATGAGCAGTTCTTC
>TRBV5-4|.|15|.|TRBJ2-2
CASSFPGTNTGELFF
TGTGCCAGCAGCTTCCCAGGGACGAACACCGGGGAGCTGTTTTTT
>TRBV2|many|14|TRBD1|TRBJ1-1
CASNEGAAITEAFF
TGTGCCAGCAATGAGGGGGCAGCGATCACTGAAGCTTTCTTT
>TRBV6-6|few|14|TRBD1|TRBJ1-3
CASSTTGGGNTIYF
TGTGCCAGCAGTACAACAGGGGGAGGAAACACCATATATTTT
>TRBV5-6|many|16|.|TRBJ2-3
CASSLAVGGNTDTQYF
TGTGCCAGCAGCTTGGCCGTGGGTGGGAACACAGATACGCAGTATTTT
>TRBV7-2|many|14|.|TRBJ1-2
CASSLDLGQYGYTF
TGTGCCAGCAGCCTCGACTTAGGACAGTATGGCTACACCTTC
>TRBV6-1|many|12|.|TRBJ2-5
CASRRTEETQYF
TGTGCCAGCAGACGGACGGAAGAGACCCAGTACTTC
>TRBV2|many|13|TRBD1|TRBJ1-6
CASIGQGIGPLHF
TGTGCCAGCATTGGACAGGGAATAGGACCCCTCCACTTT
>TRBV11-2|many|16|TRBD2|TRBJ2-1
CASSLRAGAPYNEQFF
TGTGCCAGCAGCTTAAGAGCGGGAGCCCCTTACAATGAGCAGTTCTTC
>TRBV28|.|17|.|TRBJ1-5
CASSPGLSSISNQPQHF
TGTGCCAGCAGTCCCGGACTGAGTAGTATTAGCAATCAGCCCCAGCATTTT
>TRBV7-9|many|13|.|TRBJ1-2
CASSLDGNYGYTF
TGTGCCAGCAGCCTGGACGGAAACTATGGCTACACCTTC
>TRBV7-3|many|13|.|TRBJ2-1
CASSFPGSNEQFF
TGTGCCAGCAGCTTCCCGGGCTCCAATGAGCAGTTCTTC
>TRBV20-1|.|16|.|TRBJ2-1
CSARDMASYSYNEQFF
TGCAGTGCTAGAGATATGGCTAGCTATTCCTACAATGAGCAGTTCTTC
>TRBV29-1|.|14|.|TRBJ1-3
CSVVGQASGNTIYF
TGCAGCGTTGTTGGGCAGGCCTCTGGAAACACCATATATTTT
>TRBV5-1|many|14|.|TRBJ1-6
CASSPGGGASPLHF
TGCGCCAGCAGCCCTGGAGGGGGGGCTTCACCCCTCCACTTT
>TRBV2|many|14|.|TRBJ1-1
CASSENGAGTEAFF
TGTGCCAGCAGTGAAAACGGGGCCGGGACTGAAGCTTTCTTT
>TRBV14|many|15|.|TRBJ2-1
CASSQILDYYNEQFF
TGTGCCAGCAGCCAAATCTTAGACTACTACAATGAGCAGTTCTTC
>TRBV7-3|.|19|.|TRBJ2-3
CASSSPMNGPRLIADTQYF
TGTGCCAGCAGCTCACCGATGAACGGGCCCCGATTAATTGCAGATACGCAGTATTTT
>TRBV5-1|many|22|TRBD1|TRBJ2-2
CASSLAPTTSGQGSPNTGELFF
TGCGCCAGCAGCTTGGCTCCCACTACCTCGGGACAGGGATCCCCGAACACCGGGGAGCTGTTTTTT
>TRBV19|.|13|.|TRBJ1-2
CASRDSVDYGYTF
TGTGCCAGTAGGGACTCTGTGGACTATGGCTACACCTTC
>TRBV12-5|many|16|TRBD1|TRBJ2-1
CASGLVQRTGTNEQFF
TGTGCTAGTGGTTTGGTACAGAGGACAGGGACCAATGAGCAGTTCTTC
>TRBV27|many|16|.|TRBJ1-5
CASSLSRGNSNQPQHF
TGTGCCAGCAGTTTATCAAGGGGGAATAGCAATCAGCCCCAGCATTTT
>TRBV11-2|many|13|.|TRBJ1-2
CASSPGTASGYTF
TGTGCCAGCAGCCCAGGGACGGCCTCAGGCTACACCTTC
>TRBV19|few|12|.|TRBJ1-5
CASSIDQRPQHF
TGTGCCAGTAGTATAGATCAACGGCCCCAGCATTTT
>TRBV20-1|many|14|.|TRBJ2-3
CSARGDGPTDTQYF
TGCAGTGCTAGAGGTGACGGGCCCACAGATACGCAGTATTTT
>TRBV7-3|many|9|.|TRBJ1-3
CASEIYVYF
TGTGCCAGCGAAATTTACGTATATTTT
>TRBV15|few|12|.|TRBJ1-3
CATSRDGILASF
TGTGCCACCAGCAGAGATGGGATCCTCGCCTCTTTT
>TRBV7-8|many|15|.|TRBJ1-2
CASSLATGAVYGYTF
TGTGCCAGCAGCTTAGCGACCGGGGCCGTCTATGGCTACACCTTC
>TRBV7-9|many|14|.|TRBJ2-6
CATRGGEGANVLTF
TGTGCCACCCGCGGCGGGGAGGGGGCCAACGTCCTGACTTTC
>TRBV27|many|16|TRBD1|TRBJ2-3
CASSYGERGQLYTQYF
TGTGCCAGCAGTTACGGCGAGAGGGGGCAACTGTATACGCAGTATTTT
>TRBV14|few|14|TRBD1|TRBJ2-5
CASSQWDSQETQYF
TGTGCCAGCAGCCAATGGGACAGTCAAGAGACCCAGTACTTC
>TRBV29-1|few|14|TRBD2|TRBJ2-3
CSGAGLDVTDTQYF
TGCAGCGGGGCGGGACTAGACGTCACAGATACGCAGTATTTT
>TRBV5-6|.|13|.|TRBJ1-1
CASNIWGRPEAFF
TGTGCCAGCAATATTTGGGGTAGGCCTGAAGCTTTCTTT
>TRBV20-1|.|14|TRBD2|TRBJ2-3
CSASSSGGVDTQYF
TGCAGTGCTAGTTCCAGCGGGGGGGTAGATACGCAGTATTTT
>TRBV2|few|16|.|TRBJ2-2
CASSVVAATNTGELFF
TGTGCCAGCAGTGTGGTGGCTGCTACGAACACCGGGGAGCTGTTTTTT
>TRBV7-8|many|12|.|TRBJ2-1
CASTASYNEQFF
TGTGCCAGCACGGCCTCCTACAATGAGCAGTTCTTC
>TRBV20-1|few|11|.|TRBJ2-5
CSASHPETQYF
TGCAGTGCAAGCCATCCAGAGACCCAGTACTTC
>TRBV7-3|many|14|.|TRBJ1-4
CASSGRDGDEKLFF
TGTGCCAGCAGCGGCCGGGACGGAGATGAAAAACTGTTTTTT
>TRBV7-6|many|14|TRBD2|TRBJ2-5
CASTPRGEGETQYF
TGTGCCAGCACCCCCCGAGGGGAGGGGGAGACCCAGTACTTC
>TRBV7-9|many|16|.|TRBJ2-2
CASSLAGPQSTGELFF
TGTGCCAGCAGCTTAGCGGGACCACAATCCACCGGGGAGCTGTTTTTT
>TRBV18|many|16|TRBD1|TRBJ1-1
CASSTTQGGADTEAFF
TGTGCCAGCTCAACGACCCAGGGGGGGGCGGACACTGAAGCTTTCTTT
>TRBV4-2|few|15|.|TRBJ2-7
CASSQASQGIYEQYF
TGTGCCAGCAGCCAAGCCTCGCAGGGGATATACGAGCAGTACTTC
>TRBV12-3/TRBV12-4|many|16|.|TRBJ2-3
CASSFQRTSSTYTQYF
TGTGCCAGCAGTTTTCAGAGAACTTCTAGCACATATACGCAGTATTTT
>TRBV7-8|many|15|TRBD1|TRBJ1-1
CASSIGGTGVPEAFF
TGTGCCAGCAGCATCGGCGGGACAGGGGTTCCTGAAGCTTTCTTT
>TRBV25-1|.|14|TRBD1|TRBJ1-1
CASSPWDRNTEAFF
TGTGCCAGCAGTCCCTGGGACAGGAACACTGAAGCTTTCTTT
>TRBV6-1|many|15|.|TRBJ1-5
CASSNTQYSNQPQHF
TGTGCCAGCAGTAATACACAATATAGCAATCAGCCCCAGCATTTT
>TRBV29-1|few|11|.|TRBJ1-1
CSSLRNTEAFF
TGCAGCAGCCTCAGGAACACTGAAGCTTTCTTT
>TRBV2|many|15|TRBD1|TRBJ1-1
CASSRQGVWNTEAFF
TGTGCCAGCAGTAGACAGGGGGTCTGGAACACTGAAGCTTTCTTT